Sample share makes the clone carrying this TCR beta chain medium-sized. Its antigen is not known. The sample originates from a study of metastatic and nonmetastatic thyroid tumors. For the study at large: Where malignant and benign thyroid patients were concerned, repertoires were compared across blood and tumor or nodule tissue. Notes on the study in general: Within blood and tumor, benign nodules reportedly had significantly lower TCR beta diversity than malignant thyroid tumors did.

TCRdb re-called clones from the PCR reads using MiXCR. The table lists fewer than 13,000 clones, around a quarter of them singletons. The ends were cut back, 1 base at V and 2 bases at J, with 9 bases in the middle. CDR1 is SEHNR, CDR2 FQNEAQ, per germline (reference sequence). CDR3 size: 15 residues. Prior to thyroid surgery, none of the patients had received any treatment. The source material was tumor tissue. This clonotype originated in a female donor with papillary thyroid cancer or a benign thyroid nodule (not recorded which). Some clones in this sample may be carry-over from other donors' samples. The chain couples TRBV7-9 to TRBJ1-3; D not resolved. The CDR3 DNA reads TGTGCCAGCAGCTTAGTTCGTCCCACTGGAAACACCATATATTTT. This sequence encodes CASSLVRPTGNTIYF.